Given below is one T cell receptor beta chain in context. Its antigen is undetermined. This sample is drawn from a study of T cell clonotyping in hematopoietic cell transplantation. About the research overall: Recipient samples before transplant were obtained post-cytoreduction.

Profiling relied on immunoSEQ multiplex PCR, and the TCRdb table lists in-frame clones only, not all of them. The sample gives about 76,000 clones, less than 96% of which show up once; around 1.7% is in the top ten. Time point reported: recipient sample about 28 days before transplant, after cytoreduction. Germline loops: CDR1 MGHRA, CDR2 YSYEKL. The CDR3 runs to 17 residues. Deletions cut 1 base from V and 0 bases from J, with 12 bases between. Whole-study results and caveats: Recipient TCR diversity dropped after transplant; expanded clonotypes rose from day 30 to 180. CD4 and CD8 repertoire contributions could not be separated without sorting.

The chain employs TRBV4-1 and TRBJ2-2, with D hard to call. This sequence originates from a woman aged 45-65 years with acute myeloid leukemia. Some clones in this sample may be carry-over from other donors' samples. This material consisted of peripheral blood mononuclear cells, taken before stem cell transplant. CDR3 sequence (DNA): TGCGCCAGCAGCCAAGTCGGCGTCGACGCGAACACCGGGGAGCTGTTTTTT. Its protein is CASSQVGVDANTGELFF.